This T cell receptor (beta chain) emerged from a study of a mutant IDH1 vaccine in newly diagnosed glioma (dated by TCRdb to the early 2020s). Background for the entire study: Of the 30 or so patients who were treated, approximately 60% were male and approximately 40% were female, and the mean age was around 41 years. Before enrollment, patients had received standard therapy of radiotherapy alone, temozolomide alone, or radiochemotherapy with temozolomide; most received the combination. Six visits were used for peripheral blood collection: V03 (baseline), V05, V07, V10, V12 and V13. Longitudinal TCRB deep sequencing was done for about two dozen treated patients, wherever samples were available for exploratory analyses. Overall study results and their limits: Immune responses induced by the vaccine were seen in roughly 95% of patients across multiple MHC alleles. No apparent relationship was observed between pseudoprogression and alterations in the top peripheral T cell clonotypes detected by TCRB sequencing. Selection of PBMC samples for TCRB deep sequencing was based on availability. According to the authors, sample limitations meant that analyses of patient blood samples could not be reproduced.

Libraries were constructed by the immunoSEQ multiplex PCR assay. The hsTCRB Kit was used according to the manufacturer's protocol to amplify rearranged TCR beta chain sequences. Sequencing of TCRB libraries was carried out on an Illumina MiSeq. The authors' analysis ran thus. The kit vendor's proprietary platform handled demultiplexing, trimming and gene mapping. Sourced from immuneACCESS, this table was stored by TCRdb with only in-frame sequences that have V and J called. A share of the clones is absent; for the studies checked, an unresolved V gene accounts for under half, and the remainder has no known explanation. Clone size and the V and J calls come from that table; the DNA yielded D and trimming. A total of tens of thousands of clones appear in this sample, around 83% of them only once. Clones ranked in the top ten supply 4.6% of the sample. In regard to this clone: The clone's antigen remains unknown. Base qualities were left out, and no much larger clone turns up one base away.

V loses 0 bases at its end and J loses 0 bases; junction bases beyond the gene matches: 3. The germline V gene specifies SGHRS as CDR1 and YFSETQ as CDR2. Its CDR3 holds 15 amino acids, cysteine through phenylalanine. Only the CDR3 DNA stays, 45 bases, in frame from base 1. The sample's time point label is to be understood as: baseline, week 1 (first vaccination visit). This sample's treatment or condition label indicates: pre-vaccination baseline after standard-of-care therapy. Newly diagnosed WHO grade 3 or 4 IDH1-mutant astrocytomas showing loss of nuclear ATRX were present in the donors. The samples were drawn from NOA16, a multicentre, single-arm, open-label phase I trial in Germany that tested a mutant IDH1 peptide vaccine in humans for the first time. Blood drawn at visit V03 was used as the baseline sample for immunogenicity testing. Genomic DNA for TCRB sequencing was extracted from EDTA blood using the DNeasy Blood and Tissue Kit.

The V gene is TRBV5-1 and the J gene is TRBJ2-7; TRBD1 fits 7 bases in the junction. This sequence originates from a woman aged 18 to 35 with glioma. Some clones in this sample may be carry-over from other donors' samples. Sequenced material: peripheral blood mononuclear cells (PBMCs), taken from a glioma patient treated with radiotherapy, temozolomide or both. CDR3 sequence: CASSLEGTASYEQYF. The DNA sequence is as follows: TGCGCCAGCAGCTTGGAAGGGACAGCCTCCTACGAGCAGTACTTC.